The clone carrying this TCR beta chain occurred once. Its antigen is still unknown. Sampled while nominally healthy, donors likely had unrecorded immune exposures. The data belong to a study of cytomegalovirus exposure and HLA in healthy donors. Turning to the study itself: Out of 398 genotyped donors, 81% belonged to the Caucasian-associated ancestry cluster.

The CDR3 length is 13 residues. Trimming took 1 base from V and 2 from J, leaving 6 bases between them. Germline assignment: CDR1 SGHAT and CDR2 FQNNGV. Use of 60 Vbeta and 13 Jbeta primers characterized the PCR. The data were produced by immunoSEQ multiplex PCR, yet TCRdb's version contains in-frame clones alone and is incomplete. The sample holds 150,000 to 180,000 clones, approximately 69% seen once. Whole-study findings and limits: Later analysis revealed greater clonal expansion in HLA-associated TCR beta chains than in equally common others. Presence/absence comparisons presumed near-even sequencing depth among donors.

The TCR comes from a man in his thirties or forties in good health and CMV-seronegative. Material: PBMCs. The gene calls are TRBV11-2 and TRBJ2-7; no clear D. The CDR3 DNA is TGTGCCAGCAGCTTAGGGCCCACCTACGAGCAGTACTTC. Translated: CASSLGPTYEQYF.